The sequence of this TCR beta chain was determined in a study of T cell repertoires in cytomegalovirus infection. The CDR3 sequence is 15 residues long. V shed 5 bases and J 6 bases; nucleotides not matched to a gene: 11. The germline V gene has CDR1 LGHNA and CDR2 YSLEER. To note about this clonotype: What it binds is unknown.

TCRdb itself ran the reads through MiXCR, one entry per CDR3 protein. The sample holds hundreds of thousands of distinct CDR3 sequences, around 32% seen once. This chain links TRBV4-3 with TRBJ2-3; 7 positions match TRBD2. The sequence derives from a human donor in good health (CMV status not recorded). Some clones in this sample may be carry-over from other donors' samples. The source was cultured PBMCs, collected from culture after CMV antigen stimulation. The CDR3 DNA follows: TGCGCCAGCAGCAAAGGGGTCGAACTAGCGGATACGCAGTATTTT. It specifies CASSKGVELADTQYF.